The 27 T cell receptor beta chains below were found in one sample sequenced in a study of CXCR3-negative and CXCR3-positive naive CD8 T cells. The method, 5' RACE with UMI labels, was used to prepare the TRB cDNA libraries. Each CDR3 protein gets one entry in TCRdb, which reprocessed the 5' RACE reads and gives no DNA. Its clone listing holds about 45,000 distinct CDR3 sequences. Sequencing was performed on memory CD8+ T cells from blood. All receptors come from a human donor in good health. Some clones in this sample may be carry-over from other donors' samples.

The V gene is TRBV5-5, the J gene TRBJ2-7. Germline values: CDR1 SGHKS, CDR2 YYEKEE (reference sequence). The CDR3 has 14 amino acids. CDR3 in amino acids: CASSLVQGPNEQYF.

The chain couples TRBV7-9 to TRBJ1-1. The CDR3 runs 14 residues. Per germline, CDR1 SEHNR and CDR2 FQNEAQ (reference sequence). The CDR3 is CASSFGGQNTEAFF. The full variable domain, completed using reference TRBV7-9 and TRBJ1-1, is DTGVSQNPRHKITKRGQNVTFRCDPISEHNRLYWYRQTLGQGPEFLTYFQNEAQLEKSRLLSDRFSAERPKGSFSTLEIQRTEQGDSAMYLCASSFGGQNTEAFFGQGTRLTVV.

This chain's CDR3 is CASSFGAGPLYEQYF. The chain employs TRBV7-3 and TRBJ2-7; the D call of TRBD2 rests on TCRdb alone, since no DNA is present to check it. The length of the CDR3 is 15 residues. Germline V gene data show CDR1 as SGHTA and CDR2 as FQGTGA. Supplemented by reference TRBV7-3 and TRBJ2-7, the full variable domain reads GAGVSQTPSNKVTEKGKYVELRCDPISGHTALYWYRQSLGQGPEFLIYFQGTGAADDSGLPNDRFFAVRPEGSVSTLKIQRTERGDSAVYLCASSFGAGPLYEQYFGPGTRLTVT.

V gene TRBV29-1 combines with J gene TRBJ2-5; absent DNA, TCRdb's TRBD2 call cannot be checked. CDR1 and CDR2 (germline): SQVTM, ANQGSEA. This CDR3 is built from 15 residues. CDR3 sequence: CSVEGHTSAEETQYF.

The rearrangement joins TRBV7-9 to TRBJ1-1. This CDR3 spans 15 amino acids. Germline CDR1 and CDR2: SEHNR and FQNEAQ (reference sequence). This chain's CDR3 is CASSASGGGNTEAFF.

The chain links TRBV19 to TRBJ1-3. Per germline, CDR1 LNHDA and CDR2 SQIVND (reference sequence). The CDR3 is 16 amino acids. The CDR3 sequence: CASSARPTYSGNTIYF.

V usage is TRBV29-1 and J usage is TRBJ2-7; no DNA is available, so the TRBD2 call from TCRdb remains unchecked. CDR3 length: 13 amino acids. The germline CDR1 and CDR2 sequences are SQVTM and ANQGSEA. This CDR3 is CSVVLQGGYEQYF.

The chain recombines TRBV7-3 with TRBJ2-1. Germline CDR1 reads SGHTA; CDR2 reads FQGTGA. This CDR3 is 14 amino acids long. The CDR3 region is CASSLTGPFNEQFF.

This chain uses TRBV25-1 with TRBJ2-7; TCRdb proposes TRBD2, but this gene call is untestable without DNA. The CDR3 runs 14 residues. Germline V gene data show CDR1 as MGHDK and CDR2 as SYGVNS. The CDR3 here is CASGTGTSTYEQYF.

This chain's CDR3 is CASREQGAISYEQYF. The chain recombines TRBV6-2 or TRBV6-3 with TRBJ2-7; absent DNA, TCRdb's TRBD1 call cannot be checked. The germline V gene has CDR1 MNHEY and CDR2 SVGEGT. The CDR3 spans 15 residues.

This chain connects TRBV9 to TRBJ1-6. Germline CDR1 SGDLS, CDR2 YYNGEE. The CDR3 covers 11 residues. CDR3 sequence reads: CASSFGAPLHF.

The chain links TRBV19 to TRBJ2-5; TCRdb proposes TRBD1, but this gene call is untestable without DNA. The CDR3 consists of 13 residues. From germline, CDR1 is LNHDA and CDR2 SQIVND (reference sequence). The CDR3: CASSILQGGTQYF.

The CDR3 protein is CASSLAGAYNEQFF. The chain links TRBV11-3 to TRBJ2-1; without DNA, the TCRdb call of TRBD1 cannot be checked. This CDR3 has 14 residues. Germline CDR1 SGHNT, CDR2 YENEEA. The full variable domain, with the rest looked up from reference TRBV11-3 and TRBJ2-1, is EAGVVQSPRYKIIEKKQPVAFWCNPISGHNTLYWYLQNLGQGPELLIRYENEEAVDDSQLPKDRFSAERLKGVDSTLKIQPAELGDSAVYLCASSLAGAYNEQFFGPGTRLTVL.

The V and J genes are TRBV29-1 and TRBJ2-7; TCRdb picks TRBD2, but there is no DNA to check that call. Per germline, CDR1 SQVTM and CDR2 ANQGSEA. CDR3 length: 15 amino acids. The CDR3 loop reads CSVEMTGGPPYEQYF.

The genes are TRBV6-5 and TRBJ2-5; absent DNA, TCRdb's TRBD2 call cannot be checked. The CDR3 contains 16 residues. Germline V gene data show CDR1 as MNHEY and CDR2 as SVGAGI. CDR3 sequence: CASSYSPPRGGETQYF.

The chain is built from TRBV7-9 and TRBJ1-4; the TRBD1 assignment by TCRdb is unverifiable without DNA. The CDR3 spans 14 residues. Germline V gene sequence: CDR1 SEHNR, CDR2 FQNEAQ (reference sequence). The CDR3 spells CASSAWGGNEKLFF. Filled out from reference TRBV7-9 and TRBJ1-4, the complete variable domain reads DTGVSQNPRHKITKRGQNVTFRCDPISEHNRLYWYRQTLGQGPEFLTYFQNEAQLEKSRLLSDRFSAERPKGSFSTLEIQRTEQGDSAMYLCASSAWGGNEKLFFGSGTQLSVL.

This chain links TRBV6-2 or TRBV6-3 with TRBJ1-5; with no DNA, the TCRdb D assignment of TRBD1 cannot be verified. This CDR3 is built from 16 residues. The germline V gene encodes CDR1 MNHEY and CDR2 SVGEGT. CDR3 sequence: CASRGTQGSGNQPQHF.

The chain carries TRBV7-6 and TRBJ2-7; TCRdb calls TRBD2, which cannot be checked without DNA. The CDR3 is made up of 17 amino acids. Germline V gives CDR1 SGHVS, CDR2 FNYEAQ. This CDR3 reads CASSLGEDAAGFYEQYF. Full variable domain (rest looked up from reference TRBV7-6 and TRBJ2-7): GAGVSQSPRYKVTKRGQDVALRCDPISGHVSLYWYRQALGQGPEFLTYFNYEAQQDKSGLPNDRFSAERPEGSISTLTIQRTEQRDSAMYRCASSLGEDAAGFYEQYFGPGTRLTVT.

This rearrangement joins TRBV29-1 to TRBJ2-7; TCRdb selects TRBD1, and the lack of DNA leaves this call unchecked. CDR1 SQVTM and CDR2 ANQGSEA come from the germline V gene. The CDR3 is 14 residues long. The CDR3: CSVEVGTGGYEQYF.

The chain joins TRBV24-1 to TRBJ1-1. The germline V gene has CDR1 KGHDR and CDR2 SFDVKD. The CDR3 totals 13 residues. The CDR3 region is CATSDKMNTEAFF.

The chain joins TRBV27 to TRBJ2-3. In germline, CDR1 is MNHEY, CDR2 SMNVEV (reference sequence). This CDR3 spans 14 amino acids. The CDR3 sequence: CASSLTRSGDTQYF.

The CDR3 region is CASSLERGGWYNEQFF. The rearrangement joins TRBV5-1 to TRBJ2-1; the TCRdb call, TRBD2, lacks DNA for checking. From germline, CDR1 is SGHRS and CDR2 YFSETQ. The CDR3 has 16 amino acids.

The rearrangement links TRBV13 to TRBJ2-7. The CDR3 is made up of 16 amino acids. Germline lookup yields CDR1 PRHDT and CDR2 FYEKMQ (reference sequence). This CDR3 reads CASSLGLVGNSYEQYF.

This sequence joins TRBV12-3 or TRBV12-4 and TRBJ2-1; the TCRdb call, TRBD2, lacks DNA for checking. CDR3 length: 15 amino acids. The CDR3 protein is CASSLGLGGYNEQFF.

The chain joins TRBV21-1 to TRBJ1-6. TRBV21-1 has pseudogene status. The CDR3 is made up of 16 amino acids. The CDR3 here is CASSKMRTAANSPLHF.

By frequency, this clonotype registers medium-sized. The chain links TRBV5-6 to TRBJ2-7; TCRdb's assignment of TRBD1 cannot be checked, as there is no DNA. The CDR3 runs 14 residues. Germline V CDR1 and CDR2: SGHDT, YYEEEE. This CDR3 reads CASSPRGLTYEQYF.

This chain uses TRBV7-3 with TRBJ1-2; TCRdb outputs TRBD1, but without DNA this stays unchecked. Per germline, CDR1 SGHTA and CDR2 FQGTGA. This CDR3 has 12 residues. The CDR3 sequence is CASKQGGDGYTF.